Listed here are 23 T cell receptor beta chains from one sample, sequenced in a study of cytotoxic CD8 clonotypes in ibrutinib-treated CLL. Some clones are missing from TCRdb's copy, which holds only in-frame ones; the method was immunoSEQ multiplex PCR. The sample lists roughly 24,000 clones; 65% to 75% were seen once. The sequencing used PBMCs, collected after 24 months of ibrutinib treatment. The receptors here all came from a human donor with chronic lymphocytic leukemia.

This chain joins TRBV2 and TRBJ1-1; D is undetermined. This CDR3 region has 12 residues. V was clipped by 5 bases and J by 5 bases, with 9 bases between them. CDR1 and CDR2 from the germline V gene are SNHLY and FYNNEI. The CDR3 protein is CASSTWGTEAFF. CDR3 nucleotide sequence: TGTGCCAGCAGTACGTGGGGTACTGAAGCTTTCTTT.

The V and J genes are TRBV4-1 and TRBJ1-3; no clear D. This CDR3 contains 15 residues. CDR1 and CDR2 from the germline V gene are MGHRA and YSYEKL. V lost 4 bases and J lost 1, with 11 bases in between. DNA of the CDR3: TGCGCCAGCAGCCCCCGGGAGGGATCTGGAAACACCATATATTTT. It is translated as CASSPREGSGNTIYF.

This chain links TRBV29-1 with TRBJ2-5; tentative D call: TRBD2 (5 bases). V lost 7 bases and J lost 2, with 11 bases in between. The length of the CDR3 is 12 residues. Germline loops: CDR1 SQVTM, CDR2 ANQGSEA. This chain's CDR3 is CSGGRGQETQYF. The CDR3 DNA sequence: TGCAGCGGAGGACGGGGACAAGAGACCCAGTACTTC.

This clone was seen a handful of times. The V and J genes are TRBV4-2 and TRBJ2-7, with 7 bases that match TRBD1. This CDR3 contains 15 residues. The V gene end was trimmed by 1 base and the J gene end by 0 bases; junction bases not matched to a gene: 3. Germline values: CDR1 LGHNA, CDR2 YNFKEQ. The CDR3 region has the DNA TGTGCCAGCAGCCAAGGGACAGGTGTCTCCTACGAGCAGTACTTC. Translated: CASSQGTGVSYEQYF.

The V and J genes are TRBV5-1 and TRBJ2-2; 9 bases are shared with TRBD1. CDR1 and CDR2 (germline): SGHRS, YFSETQ. The CDR3 has 14 amino acids. V gave up 6 bases and J gave up 4 bases; unmatched junction bases: 4. In DNA, the CDR3 is TGCGCCAGCAACACAGGGGGCGGCACCGGGGAGCTGTTTTTT. Amino acid sequence: CASNTGGGTGELFF.

This clone was recorded a few times. The V gene is TRBV19, the J gene TRBJ1-1; no clear D gene. The V gene lost 3 bases and the J gene lost 6 bases, with 14 bases spanning the gap. The CDR3 length is 14 residues. CDR1 LNHDA and CDR2 SQIVND come from the germline V gene (reference sequence). The CDR3 DNA follows: TGTGCCAGTAGTATCCGGACTGGTTTGTCTGAAGCTTTCTTT. Its protein is CASSIRTGLSEAFF.

This clone was detected only a few times. The V call is TRBV5-4, the J call TRBJ1-3; a weak D match, TRBD1 (5 bases). The ends were cut back, 4 bases at V and 0 bases at J, with 11 bases in the middle. CDR1 and CDR2 (germline): SGHNT, YYREEE (reference sequence). This CDR3 contains 15 residues. The CDR3 bases are TGTGCCAGCAGCCCAGGGTTCGGCTCTGGAAACACCATATATTTT. It encodes CASSPGFGSGNTIYF.

V gene TRBV19 combines with J gene TRBJ2-1, with D perhaps TRBD1 or TRBD2 (5 bases each). The CDR3 contains 14 residues. CDR1 is LNHDA and CDR2 is SQIVND in the germline V gene (reference sequence). With 3 bases removed from V and 2 bases from J, the gap between germline ends came to 8 bases. DNA for the CDR3: TGTGCCAGTAGTATCGGGACGGCCTACAATGAGCAGTTCTTC. It yields the protein CASSIGTAYNEQFF. Supplemented by reference TRBV19 and TRBJ2-1, the full variable domain reads DGGITQSPKYLFRKEGQNVTLSCEQNLNHDAMYWYRQDPGQGLRLIYYSQIVNDFQKGDIAEGYSVSREKKESFPLTVTSAQKNPTAFYLCASSIGTAYNEQFFGPGTRLTVL.

This clone has more than one count but fewer than ten. V gene TRBV13 combines with J gene TRBJ2-7; D not resolved. There are 18 residues in the CDR3. The ends were cut back, 0 bases at V and 0 bases at J, with 18 bases in the middle. Germline V gene lookup returns CDR1 PRHDT and CDR2 FYEKMQ (reference sequence). CDR3 amino acids: CASSLGRPISGLSYEQYF. DNA for the CDR3: TGTGCCAGCAGCTTAGGTAGGCCTATCTCGGGCCTCTCCTACGAGCAGTACTTC.

This clone was observed a few times. J is TRBJ2-7 and V is TRBV5-5; unclear D gene. Trimming took 0 bases from V and 6 from J, leaving 4 bases between them. This CDR3 comprises 11 residues. Looked up from germline, CDR1 is SGHKS and CDR2 is YYEKEE (reference sequence). The CDR3 region has the DNA TGTGCCAGCAGCTTGGTCGGCGAGCAGTACTTC. Amino acids: CASSLVGEQYF.

The CDR3, as DNA: TGTGCCAGCAGCGTAGACACAAGCTATGGCTACACCTTC. Its translation: CASSVDTSYGYTF. The chain combines TRBV9 with TRBJ1-2; D ambiguous. The CDR3 runs to 13 residues. Germline CDR1 is SGDLS and CDR2 is YYNGEE. V gave up 0 bases and J gave up 4 bases, with 7 bases separating them.

This rearrangement joins TRBV27 to TRBJ2-1; unclear D gene. Germline V gene sequence: CDR1 MNHEY, CDR2 SMNVEV (reference sequence). CDR3 length: 16 amino acids. The V gene lost 2 bases and the J gene lost 0 bases, with 11 bases spanning the gap. This CDR3 is CASSLASLSSYNEQFF. CDR3 nucleotides: TGTGCCAGCAGTTTAGCTTCCTTAAGCTCCTACAATGAGCAGTTCTTC.

V is TRBV11-3 and J is TRBJ1-1; no definite D call. The CDR3 length is 13 residues. Germline CDR1 and CDR2: SGHNT and YENEEA. V was clipped by 1 base and J by 7 bases, with 10 bases between them. In nucleotides, the CDR3 is TGTGCCAGCAGCTTAGGGCGTAGTAATGAAGCTTTCTTT. As protein: CASSLGRSNEAFF.

The chain joins TRBV15 to TRBJ1-1, with D possibly TRBD1 on 5 matching bases. CDR1 is LNHNV, CDR2 YYDKDF, per germline (reference sequence). V dropped 2 bases and J dropped 1 base, with 11 bases sitting between them. CDR3 length equals 15 residues. CDR3 DNA: TGTGCCACCAGCAGATGGGCTGGGGGGAACACTGAAGCTTTCTTT. The encoded protein is CATSRWAGGNTEAFF.

V gene TRBV5-4 combines with J gene TRBJ2-4; the match to TRBD2 covers 7 bases. CDR1 is SGHNT and CDR2 is YYREEE in the germline V gene (reference sequence). V gave up 1 base and J gave up 6 bases; unmatched junction bases: 13. The CDR3 sequence is 17 residues long. The CDR3 DNA reads as TGTGCCAGCAGCTTGAGGAATCCTAGCGGACTCTTAAACATTCAGTACTTC. Encoded protein: CASSLRNPSGLLNIQYF.

This sequence joins TRBV19 and TRBJ1-1; D is unclear. Trimming left V 3 bases short and J 4 bases short, with 15 bases between. Germline V gene sequence: CDR1 LNHDA, CDR2 SQIVND (reference sequence). The CDR3 runs 15 residues. CDR3 amino acids: CASSMDLLRSTEAFF. DNA for the CDR3: TGTGCCAGTAGTATGGATTTGCTCCGTAGCACTGAAGCTTTCTTT.

The V gene is TRBV19, the J gene TRBJ1-2; TRBD1 aligns across 9 bases. This CDR3 contains 13 residues. J gave up 7 bases and V 6 bases, and 6 bases lay outside the gene matches. Per the germline V gene, CDR1 is LNHDA and CDR2 is SQIVND (reference sequence). The CDR3: CASSFRDRAGYTF. For the CDR3, the DNA is TGTGCCAGTAGCTTCCGGGACAGGGCTGGCTACACCTTC.

This clone was detected once. The chain recombines TRBV5-1 with TRBJ2-2, with TRBD1 matching over 10 bases. Germline CDR1 SGHRS, CDR2 YFSETQ. This CDR3 region has 15 residues. Trimming removed 0 bases from V and 6 bases from J; junction bases left unmatched: 2. The CDR3 protein is CASSLGQGAAGELFF. CDR3 in DNA: TGCGCCAGCAGCTTGGGACAGGGGGCTGCCGGGGAGCTGTTTTTT.

This sequence joins TRBV5-1 and TRBJ2-5, with D unresolved. There are 14 residues in the CDR3. Germline CDR1 and CDR2: SGHRS and YFSETQ. V dropped 0 bases and J dropped 1 base, with 7 bases sitting between them. For the CDR3, the DNA is TGCGCCAGCAGCTTGGGGGTAGTCCAAGAGACCCAGTACTTC. Its protein is CASSLGVVQETQYF.

This clone was detected only once. The chain combines TRBV14 with TRBJ1-1, with TRBD1 matching 9 bases. The V segment lost 6 bases and the J segment 3 bases; nucleotides outside the gene matches: 5. Germline V CDR1 and CDR2: SGHDN, FVKESK. The CDR3 loop spans 14 amino acids. CDR3 in DNA: TGTGCCAGCAGTCCCGGGACAGGGCACACTGAAGCTTTCTTT. Residues: CASSPGTGHTEAFF.

This clone turned up a few times. The chain employs TRBV10-2 and TRBJ1-1, with D possibly being TRBD1 (5 bases). V shed 2 bases and J shed 4 bases, with 8 bases lying between them. Germline CDR1 and CDR2: WSHSY and SAAADI. The CDR3 contains 13 residues. CDR3 coding DNA: TGCGCCAGCAGTGAGGTAGGGGCCACTGAAGCTTTCTTT. Translation gives CASSEVGATEAFF.

This clone was seen a few times. V and J are TRBV9 and TRBJ1-1; D is possibly TRBD1 (5 bases). Between the trimmed V and J ends, which lost 5 bases and 4 bases, there was a span of 15 bases. CDR1 SGDLS and CDR2 YYNGEE come from the germline V gene. The CDR3 runs to 14 residues. The CDR3 DNA sequence: TGTGCCAGCAGGGGGGGTACAAAGGGCACTGAAGCTTTCTTT. It encodes CASRGGTKGTEAFF.

This sequence joins TRBV19 and TRBJ2-3; possible D gene TRBD1, 6 bases. Trimming stripped 6 bases from V and 0 bases from J, with 13 bases between. CDR1 is LNHDA, CDR2 SQIVND, per germline (reference sequence). CDR3 size: 15 residues. The CDR3 reads CASRKGQPSTDTQYF. The CDR3 DNA reads TGTGCCAGTAGAAAAGGACAGCCTAGCACAGATACGCAGTATTTT. Full variable domain (rest looked up from reference TRBV19 and TRBJ2-3): DGGITQSPKYLFRKEGQNVTLSCEQNLNHDAMYWYRQDPGQGLRLIYYSQIVNDFQKGDIAEGYSVSREKKESFPLTVTSAQKNPTAFYLCASRKGQPSTDTQYFGPGTRLTVL.